The entry below gives a single TCR beta chain sequence along with its context. In its sample, this clonotype was seen a few times. It lacks a known antigen. The sample holds no much larger clone one base away, and base qualities are not on file. The TCR beta CDR3 regions were amplified from RNA transcripts. A first-round RT-PCR of the TCR CDR3 used the HTBI primer set with the Qiagen OneStep RT-PCR kit. Libraries were constructed in a second round of multiplex PCR, after which size selection and purification were performed. Paired-end sequencing of the libraries was performed with 100 bp reads on an Illumina HiSeq2000. On the authors' methods: SOAPnuke was used to process the raw data, removing reads that contained adapters or uncalled bases, had a mean Phred below 15, or lacked an exact match to the constant primer or identifier. High-quality paired reads were merged with COPE v1.2.5, and unique nucleotide sequences were defined as clonotypes. MiTCR v1.1 was used to align clonotypes to the IMGT TRBV, TRBD and TRBJ reference segments. The analysis included only V-J combinations with a frequency above 0.0001, which together covered 99% to 99.2% of the repertoires. The TCS score was defined as F50 (clonal expansion) divided by E x V (chaos), with BLOSUM62-based TCRdist calculated between CDR3 peptides within each V-J. Welch's t-statistics and random forest reduced 514 V-J features to 13, which were used in a naive Bayes classifier (R e1071). TCRdb handled the public reads itself, with Q25 trimming in fastp and clone calling in MiXCR, and kept productive beta chains. When rows share a CDR3 protein, they turn into one entry using the most common DNA and genes. TCRdb's processing, not the study's, gives the V and J calls here. In this sample the table shows some 600,000 distinct CDR3 sequences, about 45% of which occur a single time. The ten biggest clones cover about 8.2% of the sample.

This specimen comes from a study of T cells in Graves' hyperthyroidism and ophthalmopathy (dated by TCRdb to the late 2010s). For context, the study as a whole: A discovery cohort of around 100 patients, about 44 with Graves' ophthalmopathy and under 60 with stable Graves' hyperthyroidism, was used to find distinguishing TCR V-J signatures. Whether ophthalmopathy could be predicted prospectively was tested in an independent validation cohort made up of about 18 hyperthyroidism patients plus 17 patients who later progressed to ophthalmopathy. For training and testing, the 100 or so patients in the discovery cohort were randomly divided in a 7:3 ratio. Thyroid tissue and blood T-cell repertoires from several Graves' hyperthyroidism patients were also compared in the study. After blood sampling, hyperthyroidism patients were treated with methimazole at a starting dose of 30 mg daily, and ophthalmopathy patients were treated with high-dose intravenous methylprednisolone. TCR Vbeta CDR3 sequencing of some 140 peripheral blood samples (approximately 44 ophthalmopathy, roughly 74 hyperthyroidism and about 17 progressor patients) is reported in the paper. Results the study describes overall, beyond this receptor: In validation, the model predicted progression to ophthalmopathy a median of around 6.5 months before onset, with about 64% sensitivity and 72.22% specificity. In cross-validation, a model built on a 13 V-J signature told ophthalmopathy apart from stable hyperthyroidism with under 90% sensitivity and roughly 83% specificity, and in testing the same model reached 80%/75%. Sample size was not statistically predetermined, and blinding of investigators to group allocation was not performed. Blood samples also contained most of the expanded thyroid clonotypes (frequency above 0.001), which suggests that blood repertoires may reflect thyroid immune responses.

Stable Graves' hyperthyroidism was defined as the absence of progression to ophthalmopathy over 18 months of follow-up. The hyperthyroidism patients were between 18 and 65 years old and newly diagnosed, with a disease duration of less than 2 months. Patients with uncontrolled infections, other autoimmune diseases, pregnancy or lactation were excluded. Diagnoses were based on clinical symptoms, serum thyroxine and TRAb, thyroid ultrasound and orbital computed tomography. Total RNA was extracted using Trizol reagent, and RNA quality was assessed on an Agilent 2100 Bioanalyzer. The sequenced sample consisted of peripheral blood or thyroid tissue (not recorded which). The sequence derives from a woman between 18 and 29 years old with Graves' hyperthyroidism. Donor details come from another sample of the same person, matched by shared clones.

The nucleotide sequence is given as TGCAGTGCCCGTATAGGCCCCTCGAGAGCACCCCTCCACTTT. This sequence encodes CSARIGPSRAPLHF. The rearrangement joined TRBV20-1 to TRBJ1-6; there is no confident call for the D gene. V is shortened by 6 bases, J by 11 bases, and the region joining them spans 20 bases. CDR1 and CDR2 are drawn from the germline V gene (reference sequence): DFQATT, SNEGSKA. The CDR3, from cysteine to phenylalanine, totals 14 residues. Only the CDR3 region is kept as DNA, spanning 42 bases read in frame from base 1.